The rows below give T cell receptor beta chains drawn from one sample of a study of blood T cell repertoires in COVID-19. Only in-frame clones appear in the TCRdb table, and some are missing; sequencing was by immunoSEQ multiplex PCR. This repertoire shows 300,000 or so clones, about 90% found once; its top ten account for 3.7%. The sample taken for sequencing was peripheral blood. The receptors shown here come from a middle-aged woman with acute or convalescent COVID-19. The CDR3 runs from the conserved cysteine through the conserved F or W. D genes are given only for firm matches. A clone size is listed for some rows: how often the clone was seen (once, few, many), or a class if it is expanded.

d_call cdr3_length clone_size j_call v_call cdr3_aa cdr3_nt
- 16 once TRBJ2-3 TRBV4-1 CASSQDWQGSTDTQYF TGCGCCAGCAGCCAAGATTGGCAGGGGAGCACAGATACGCAGTATTTT
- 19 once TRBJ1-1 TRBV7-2 CASSHILQGMGVVGTEAFF TGTGCCAGCAGCCACATCCTACAGGGCATGGGTGTTGTTGGCACTGAAGCTTTCTTT
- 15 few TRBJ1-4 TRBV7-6 CASSLVGLGNEKLFF TGTGCCAGCAGCTTGGTCGGGTTGGGTAATGAAAAACTGTTTTTT
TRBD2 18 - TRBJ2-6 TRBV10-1 CAIPALPRGGRGANVLTF TGCGCCATCCCGGCTCTCCCCCGGGGGGGAAGGGGGGCCAACGTCCTGACTTTC
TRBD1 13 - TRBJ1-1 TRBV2 CASRRQGNTEAFF TGTGCCAGCAGAAGACAGGGGAACACTGAAGCTTTCTTT
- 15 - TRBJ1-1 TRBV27 CASRRGGGVNTEAFF TGTGCCAGCAGGAGGGGCGGGGGGGTAAACACTGAAGCTTTCTTT
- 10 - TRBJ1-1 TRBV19 CASGVTGAFF TGTGCCAGTGGGGTAACAGGAGCTTTCTTT
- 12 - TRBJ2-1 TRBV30 CAWSTGWDEQFF TGTGCCTGGAGTACAGGGTGGGATGAGCAGTTCTTC
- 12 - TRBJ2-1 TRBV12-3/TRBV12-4 CASRHGLNEQFF TGTGCCAGCAGACACGGACTCAATGAGCAGTTCTTC
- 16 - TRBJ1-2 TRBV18 CASSLSETVILGGYTF TGTGCCAGCTCACTTTCTGAGACAGTTATCCTAGGTGGCTACACCTTC
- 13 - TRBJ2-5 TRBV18 CASSPQGQETQYF TGTGCCAGCTCACCCCAGGGACAAGAGACCCAGTACTTC
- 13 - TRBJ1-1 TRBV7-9 CASSQDRNTEAFF TGTGCCAGCAGTCAAGACAGGAACACTGAAGCTTTCTTT
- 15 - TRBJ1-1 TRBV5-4 CASSLFGSMNTEAFF TGTGCCAGCAGCTTGTTCGGGTCCATGAACACTGAAGCTTTCTTT
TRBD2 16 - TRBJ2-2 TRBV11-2 CASSLLAGGNTGELFF TGTGCCAGCAGCTTACTAGCGGGGGGGAACACCGGGGAGCTGTTTTTT
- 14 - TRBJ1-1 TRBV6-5 CASRDKGLNTEAFF TGTGCCAGCAGGGACAAGGGGCTGAACACTGAAGCTTTCTTT
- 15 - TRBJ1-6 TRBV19 CASSKQGFDNSPLHF TGTGCCAGTAGTAAGCAGGGATTCGATAATTCACCCCTCCACTTT
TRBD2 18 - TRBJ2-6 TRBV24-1 CATSDPPGGGSGANVLTF TGTGCCACCAGTGATCCGCCGGGGGGGGGCTCTGGGGCCAACGTCCTGACTTTC
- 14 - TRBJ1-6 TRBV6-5 CASSRQSHNSPLHF TGTGCCAGCAGCCGACAGAGCCATAATTCACCCCTCCACTTT
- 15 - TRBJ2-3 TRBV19 CASSMPSEGPDTQYF TGTGCCAGTAGTATGCCTAGCGAGGGCCCAGATACGCAGTATTTT
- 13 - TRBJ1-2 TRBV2 CASSRGANYGYTF TGTGCCAGCAGCAGGGGTGCGAACTATGGCTACACCTTC
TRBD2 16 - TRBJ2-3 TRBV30 CAWSVGLAGNTDTQYF TGTGCCTGGAGTGTCGGGCTAGCGGGGAACACAGATACGCAGTATTTT
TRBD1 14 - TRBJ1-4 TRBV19 CASTSGQTNEKLFF TGTGCCAGTACCTCGGGACAGACTAATGAAAAACTGTTTTTT